This T cell receptor beta chain comes out of a study of Graves' ophthalmopathy and Graves' hyperthyroidism. Turning to the study itself: Peripheral blood sampling occurred at initial diagnosis, before any treatment.

Only newly diagnosed hyperthyroidism patients aged 18 to 65, with under 2 months' duration, were enrolled. The authors isolated PBMCs from over 7.5 ml of fresh peripheral blood. The CDR3 has 16 amino acids. The V end was cut by 7 bases, the J end by 1 base, with 20 bases between. Germline values: CDR1 ENHRY, CDR2 SYGVKD. The TCR beta CDR3 regions underwent amplification from RNA transcripts. The authors performed first-round RT-PCR with HTBI primers and then a second-round multiplex PCR. TCRdb used MiXCR to reprocess the multiplex PCR reads, holding one entry per CDR3 protein. Of 680,000 or so distinct CDR3 sequences in the sample, roughly 20% were seen once. Findings and caveats of the study: Ophthalmopathy progression cases were predicted by the model with 70% to 71% sensitivity and 72.22% specificity.

On this clonotype: Its antigen is as yet unknown.

The sequenced material came from peripheral blood. The chain recombines TRBV10-3 with TRBJ2-7, with a possible D match to TRBD1 (6 bases). This TCR was sampled from a woman between 18 and 29 years old with stable Graves' hyperthyroidism. Some clones in this sample may be carry-over from other donors' samples. The CDR3 bases are TGTGCCATCACAGTAGGAAGCAGGGGCGGTTCCTACGAGCAGTACTTC. It translates to CAITVGSRGGSYEQYF.